Listed here is a single TCR beta chain. The antigen is not known. The record originates from a study of T cells in localized non-small cell lung cancer. Points from the study as a whole: Peak T cell clonality was found in uninvolved adjacent lung, exceeding tumor. Detection in adjacent lung was observed for a median approximately 53 of the top 100 tumor clones.

Adjacent lung tissue lacking atypia was obtained at a distance of at least 2 cm from the tumor margin. Using immunoSEQ multiplex PCR, the repertoire was profiled, and TCRdb retains in-frame clones only, with some absent. Of 950 to 1,500 clones in the sample, approximately 22% were seen once. Here the sequenced sample was normal lung tissue next to the tumor, taken before any cancer treatment. The TCR comes from a man aged 35-69 years with stage III squamous cell lung carcinoma.

The CDR3 is CASSPGGSLGYGYTF. CDR3 nucleotide sequence: TGTGCCAGCAGCCCTGGGGGATCACTGGGGTATGGCTACACCTTC. This sequence joins TRBV11-3 and TRBJ1-2; a possible D gene is TRBD1 (5 bases). V was cut by 5 bases and J by 5 bases, with 18 bases left in between. Per germline, CDR1 SGHNT and CDR2 YENEEA. The CDR3 contains 15 residues.